Shown below are 11 T cell receptor beta chains from a single sample sequenced in a study of cytomegalovirus exposure and HLA in healthy donors. Primers: 60 Vbeta forward and 13 Jbeta reverse. Here immunoSEQ multiplex PCR was the method, and the copy in TCRdb shows in-frame clones only, minus some. This table has over 200,000 clones, approximately 81% appearing once. Specimen: PBMCs. These receptors originate from a human donor in good health.

The chain carries TRBV27 and TRBJ1-5; 10 bases line up with TRBD1. V shed 2 bases and J 7 bases; nucleotides not matched to a gene: 11. Germline CDR1 MNHEY, CDR2 SMNVEV (reference sequence). The CDR3 length is 17 residues. The CDR3 bases are TGTGCCAGCAGTTTAATCGGGGACAGGGGTGCTAGCCAGCCCCAGCATTTT. This sequence encodes CASSLIGDRGASQPQHF.

This sequence joins TRBV11-1 and TRBJ2-3, with 8 bases fitting TRBD2. This CDR3 comprises 16 residues. In germline, CDR1 is SGHAT, CDR2 FQDESV (reference sequence). The J segment lost 4 bases and the V segment lost 5 bases, leaving 11 bases of the junction unmatched. CDR3 in DNA: TGTGCCAGCAGCCCCAGTAGCGGGAATATCGCAGATACGCAGTATTTT. Residues: CASSPSSGNIADTQYF.

The chain is built from TRBV7-9 and TRBJ2-1; D is unresolved. V gave up 2 bases and J gave up 10 bases, with 9 bases separating them. This CDR3 region has 12 residues. CDR1 is SEHNR and CDR2 is FQNEAQ in the germline V gene (reference sequence). This chain's CDR3 is CASSLQYWEQFF. The CDR3 DNA is TGTGCCAGCAGCTTACAATACTGGGAGCAGTTCTTC.

As for this clone: Compared with germline, one end of the junction differs, possibly owing to a read error. V and J are TRBV7-9 and TRBJ2-7, with D possibly matching TRBD2 (7 bases). Germline CDR1 SEHNR, CDR2 FQNEAQ (reference sequence). The length of the CDR3 is 17 residues. The CDR3 DNA sequence: TGTTCCAGCAGCCGAGGCCTTCGGGGGGCAGGGCTGTACGAGCAGTACTTC. Its protein product is CSSSRGLRGAGLYEQYF.

This chain joins TRBV28 and TRBJ1-2; D may be TRBD1 (5 bases). The V gene's germline CDR1 is MDHEN and CDR2 SYDVKM. V dropped 5 bases and J dropped 4 bases, with 8 bases sitting between them. This CDR3 spans 12 amino acids. The CDR3 loop reads CASSQGVYGYTF. In DNA form, the CDR3 reads TGTGCCAGCAGTCAAGGGGTCTATGGCTACACCTTC.

The J gene is TRBJ2-4, the V gene TRBV25-1; possibly TRBD1 for D (7 bases). Germline assignment: CDR1 MGHDK and CDR2 SYGVNS. The CDR3 is made up of 14 amino acids. Trimming took 2 bases from V and 7 from J, leaving 12 bases between them. The CDR3 DNA follows: TGTGCCAGCAGTGAAACGTCAGGGGGGAACATTCAGTACTTC. This sequence encodes CASSETSGGNIQYF.

The chain's CDR3 is CTSSPRGSGPSSYEQYF. The CDR3 DNA reads as TGCACCAGCAGCCCCCGGGGTAGCGGTCCGAGCTCCTACGAGCAGTACTTC. This chain uses TRBV1 with TRBJ2-7; TRBD2 is the table's D call and was not checked against the DNA. TRBV1 is designated a pseudogene. The CDR3 extends over 17 amino acids.

V is TRBV2 and J is TRBJ2-5, with 14 positions matching TRBD2. With 7 bases clipped from V and 5 bases from J, the junction kept 21 bases outside the gene matches. CDR3 length: 20 amino acids. Germline V lookup: CDR1 SNHLY, CDR2 FYNNEI. In DNA, the CDR3 is TGTGCCAGCAAGAGGGACTACGGGACTAGCGGGAGTAGTCATTGGGAGACCCAGTACTTC. This gives the protein CASKRDYGTSGSSHWETQYF.

This chain connects TRBV4-3 to TRBJ2-3, with D perhaps TRBD2 (6 bases). Trimming took off 0 bases at V and 6 bases at J, with 10 bases between the two ends. This CDR3 has 14 residues. Germline V gene lookup returns CDR1 LGHNA and CDR2 YSLEER. The CDR3 DNA reads as TGCGCCAGCAGCCAAGAACTAGCCCCCGATACGCAGTATTTT. Encoded protein: CASSQELAPDTQYF.

The chain uses TRBV7-6 and TRBJ2-7; D possibly corresponds to TRBD2 (5 bases). CDR1 and CDR2 (germline): SGHVS, FNYEAQ. Between the trimmed V and J ends, which lost 5 bases and 6 bases, there was a span of 17 bases. The CDR3 is 14 amino acids. In DNA form, the CDR3 reads TGTGCCAGCAGCCCCCGGGATGGATCCCGCGAGCAGTACTTC. It yields the protein CASSPRDGSREQYF. Using reference TRBV7-6 and TRBJ2-7 for the parts outside the CDR3, the full variable domain is GAGVSQSPRYKVTKRGQDVALRCDPISGHVSLYWYRQALGQGPEFLTYFNYEAQQDKSGLPNDRFSAERPEGSISTLTIQRTEQRDSAMYRCASSPRDGSREQYFGPGTRLTVT.

This clone was observed a single time. CDR3 residues: CASSPPRAGSWETQYF. CDR3 in DNA: TGTGCCAGCTCACCACCCAGGGCAGGGTCGTGGGAGACCCAGTACTTC. J is TRBJ2-5 and V is TRBV18, with D maybe TRBD1 (5 bases). V lost 0 bases to trimming and J lost 5 bases, with 16 bases between them. Per the germline V gene, CDR1 is KGHSH and CDR2 is LQKENI. There are 16 residues in the CDR3.